The rows below give T cell receptor beta chains drawn from one sample of a study of cytomegalovirus exposure and HLA in healthy donors. TCRdb's copy holds only in-frame clones and misses some; the assay was immunoSEQ multiplex PCR. The table lists 100,000 to 150,000 clones, more than 75% of them singletons. The sequencing input was PBMCs. These receptor sequences come from a female donor in good health and CMV-seronegative. CDR3s include the opening cysteine and the closing phenylalanine or tryptophan. The D gene is left open where the match is weak. Part of the rows lack a size; the others show once, few, many or a class for expanded clones.

j_call: TRBJ1-5; d_call: -; v_call: TRBV29-1; clone_size: -; cdr3_nt: TGCAGCGTCCAATCCGGGGGCAATCAGCCCCAGCATTTT; cdr3_aa: CSVQSGGNQPQHF
j_call: TRBJ2-3; d_call: TRBD2; v_call: TRBV28; clone_size: -; cdr3_nt: TGTGCCAGCAGTTGGACTAGCGGCACAGATACGCAGTATTTT; cdr3_aa: CASSWTSGTDTQYF
j_call: TRBJ1-1; d_call: -; v_call: TRBV6-5; clone_size: few; cdr3_nt: TGTGCCAGCAGTTACAATAAGGGGACTGAAGCTTTCTTT; cdr3_aa: CASSYNKGTEAFF
j_call: TRBJ2-6; d_call: -; v_call: TRBV19; clone_size: -; cdr3_nt: TGTGCCAGTAGTAGATACAGGGGGGGCTCTGGGGCCAACGTCCTGACTTTC; cdr3_aa: CASSRYRGGSGANVLTF
j_call: TRBJ1-2; d_call: -; v_call: TRBV27; clone_size: -; cdr3_nt: TGTGCCAGCAGTCTTTATGGGGCGCAAGGCTACACCTTC; cdr3_aa: CASSLYGAQGYTF
j_call: TRBJ2-1; d_call: -; v_call: TRBV4-2; clone_size: once; cdr3_nt: TGTGCCAGCAGATTGGACTTAAGCTCCTACAATGAGCAGTTCTTC; cdr3_aa: CASRLDLSSYNEQFF
j_call: TRBJ1-4; d_call: TRBD1; v_call: TRBV7-2; clone_size: -; cdr3_nt: TGTGCCAGCAGCTCGTGGACAGGGTTGGATGAAAAACTGTTTTTT; cdr3_aa: CASSSWTGLDEKLFF
j_call: TRBJ2-3; d_call: TRBD2; v_call: TRBV28; clone_size: -; cdr3_nt: TGTGCCACCACGCGGCTACTAGCGGGATTTTTAACAGATACGCAGTATTTT; cdr3_aa: CATTRLLAGFLTDTQYF
j_call: TRBJ2-1; d_call: -; v_call: TRBV9; clone_size: -; cdr3_nt: TGTGCCAGCAGCGGTCGATGGGGCTCCTCCTACAATGAGCAGTTCTTC; cdr3_aa: CASSGRWGSSYNEQFF
j_call: TRBJ1-4; d_call: -; v_call: TRBV28; clone_size: -; cdr3_nt: TGTGCCAGCAGTTGGAGCCGTTCTAATGAAAAACTGTTTTTT; cdr3_aa: CASSWSRSNEKLFF
j_call: TRBJ2-4; d_call: -; v_call: TRBV5-1; clone_size: -; cdr3_nt: TGCGCCAGCAGCTTGGGACAGGTAGCCAAAAACATTCAGTACTTC; cdr3_aa: CASSLGQVAKNIQYF
j_call: TRBJ2-1; d_call: -; v_call: TRBV27; clone_size: -; cdr3_nt: TGTGCCAGCAGTCTGACTAATTACAATGAGCAGTTCTTC; cdr3_aa: CASSLTNYNEQFF
j_call: TRBJ2-5; d_call: TRBD1; v_call: TRBV9; clone_size: -; cdr3_nt: TGTGCCAGCAGCTCCAATCAGGGGGCTGAAGAGACCCAGTACTTC; cdr3_aa: CASSSNQGAEETQYF
j_call: TRBJ2-1; d_call: TRBD2; v_call: TRBV29-1; clone_size: -; cdr3_nt: TGCAGCACCGGCGGGGGGAGCGGCAATGAGCAGTTCTTC; cdr3_aa: CSTGGGSGNEQFF
j_call: TRBJ2-7; d_call: TRBD1; v_call: TRBV27; clone_size: -; cdr3_nt: TGTGCCAGCAGTCTCACAGGGGCCTCCTACGAGCAGTACTTC; cdr3_aa: CASSLTGASYEQYF
j_call: TRBJ2-7; d_call: -; v_call: TRBV6-6; clone_size: -; cdr3_nt: TGTGCCAGCAGCCAATGGGACTCCCAGGAGCAGTACTTC; cdr3_aa: CASSQWDSQEQYF
j_call: TRBJ2-7; d_call: -; v_call: TRBV7-9; clone_size: -; cdr3_nt: TGTGCCAGCAGCTTCGGGGTCAGCTACGAGCAGTACTTC; cdr3_aa: CASSFGVSYEQYF
j_call: TRBJ2-7; d_call: -; v_call: TRBV6-5; clone_size: -; cdr3_nt: TGTGCCAGCAGTCCCGGGGGGCCCTACGAGCAGTACTTC; cdr3_aa: CASSPGGPYEQYF
j_call: TRBJ2-7; d_call: -; v_call: TRBV7-6; clone_size: -; cdr3_nt: TGTGCCAGCAGCTTAGGGCTAGCTTCCCACGAGCAGTACTTC; cdr3_aa: CASSLGLASHEQYF
j_call: TRBJ2-5; d_call: TRBD1; v_call: TRBV11-1; clone_size: once; cdr3_nt: TGTGCCAGCAGCTTGCGACAGGGACAAGAGACCCAGTACTTC; cdr3_aa: CASSLRQGQETQYF
j_call: TRBJ1-5; d_call: -; v_call: TRBV21-1; clone_size: -; cdr3_nt: TGTGCCAGCAGCAAAGTATCGGGCAGGGGCTTTTCTAGCAATCAGCCCCAGCATTTT; cdr3_aa: CASSKVSGRGFSSNQPQHF
j_call: TRBJ1-2; d_call: TRBD1; v_call: TRBV27; clone_size: -; cdr3_nt: TGTGCCAGCAGTTTGGACAGGGGGCACTATGGCTACACCTTC; cdr3_aa: CASSLDRGHYGYTF
j_call: TRBJ2-7; d_call: TRBD1; v_call: TRBV4-1; clone_size: -; cdr3_nt: TGCGCCAGCAGCCAAGATTACAGGGGGCTGTACGAGCAGTACTTC; cdr3_aa: CASSQDYRGLYEQYF
j_call: TRBJ2-3; d_call: -; v_call: TRBV29-1; clone_size: -; cdr3_nt: TGCAGCGTTGTCATTAGCACAGATACGCAGTATTTT; cdr3_aa: CSVVISTDTQYF
j_call: TRBJ2-7; d_call: TRBD2; v_call: TRBV2; clone_size: -; cdr3_nt: TGTGCCAGCATAGAAGCGGGAGAATCCGAGCAGTACTTC; cdr3_aa: CASIEAGESEQYF
j_call: TRBJ2-1; d_call: -; v_call: TRBV7-2; clone_size: few; cdr3_nt: TGTGCCAGCAGCTTAGCTGCGGGCTCGAATGAGCAGTTCTTC; cdr3_aa: CASSLAAGSNEQFF
j_call: TRBJ1-4; d_call: TRBD1; v_call: TRBV27; clone_size: few; cdr3_nt: TGTGCCAGCAGTCCCGACCGGACAGGGGGTCGGGGCACTAATGAAAAACTGTTTTTT; cdr3_aa: CASSPDRTGGRGTNEKLFF
j_call: TRBJ1-4; d_call: TRBD1; v_call: TRBV7-2; clone_size: once; cdr3_nt: TGTGCCAGCAGCCCGAGACCCAGGGGGCAAGAAAAACTGTTTTTT; cdr3_aa: CASSPRPRGQEKLFF
j_call: TRBJ2-1; d_call: TRBD1; v_call: TRBV2; clone_size: few; cdr3_nt: TGTGCCAGCGTTGAGGACAGGGCCAATGAGCAGTTCTTC; cdr3_aa: CASVEDRANEQFF
j_call: TRBJ1-2; d_call: -; v_call: TRBV28; clone_size: -; cdr3_nt: TGTGCCACTTCGGATAGCCTGAGGGGGAGCCCCTATGGCTACACCTTC; cdr3_aa: CATSDSLRGSPYGYTF
j_call: TRBJ1-1; d_call: -; v_call: TRBV20-1; clone_size: -; cdr3_nt: TGCAGTGCTTCCGGTAACACTGAAGCTTTCTTT; cdr3_aa: CSASGNTEAFF
j_call: TRBJ1-4; d_call: TRBD1; v_call: TRBV19; clone_size: -; cdr3_nt: TGTGCCAGTAGTAGCCCGGGACAGCGCCGAGGGGAACTGTTTTTT; cdr3_aa: CASSSPGQRRGELFF
j_call: TRBJ2-1; d_call: TRBD2; v_call: TRBV19; clone_size: few; cdr3_nt: TGTGCCAGTACTAGCGGGCGCTACAATGAGCAGTTCTTC; cdr3_aa: CASTSGRYNEQFF
j_call: TRBJ1-4; d_call: -; v_call: TRBV11-2; clone_size: -; cdr3_nt: TGTGCCAGCAGCTTAAATCAGGGTGAAAAACTGTTTTTT; cdr3_aa: CASSLNQGEKLFF
j_call: TRBJ2-5; d_call: TRBD1; v_call: TRBV5-1; clone_size: -; cdr3_nt: TGCGCCAGCAGCTTGGTTCTGACAGGGTCCCAAGAGACCCAGTACTTC; cdr3_aa: CASSLVLTGSQETQYF
j_call: TRBJ2-2; d_call: -; v_call: TRBV15; clone_size: -; cdr3_nt: TGTGCCACCAGCAGAGTCCTCACCGGGGAGCTGTTTTTT; cdr3_aa: CATSRVLTGELFF
j_call: TRBJ1-1; d_call: TRBD1; v_call: TRBV4-1; clone_size: -; cdr3_nt: TGCGCCAGCAGCACCCGACAGGGCCACACTGAAGCTTTCTTT; cdr3_aa: CASSTRQGHTEAFF
j_call: TRBJ2-1; d_call: -; v_call: TRBV5-1; clone_size: -; cdr3_nt: TGCGCCAGCAGCCCCGGGATCCATGTGTCCAATGAGCAGTTCTTC; cdr3_aa: CASSPGIHVSNEQFF
j_call: TRBJ1-2; d_call: -; v_call: TRBV2; clone_size: -; cdr3_nt: TGTGCCACTCAACGGGGGAAAAACTATGGCTACACCTTC; cdr3_aa: CATQRGKNYGYTF
j_call: TRBJ1-1; d_call: -; v_call: TRBV7-2; clone_size: -; cdr3_nt: TGTGCCAGCAGCTTAACAGGGTATGCCACTGAAGCTTTCTTT; cdr3_aa: CASSLTGYATEAFF
j_call: TRBJ2-2; d_call: -; v_call: TRBV15; clone_size: once; cdr3_nt: TGTGCCACCAGCAGAGGTTGGGGGCGGGCAGGGAACACCGGGGAGCTGTTTTTT; cdr3_aa: CATSRGWGRAGNTGELFF
j_call: TRBJ2-3; d_call: -; v_call: TRBV9; clone_size: few; cdr3_nt: TGTGCCAGCAGCCCCCTCGTGGAGCCGGATACGCAGTATTTT; cdr3_aa: CASSPLVEPDTQYF
j_call: TRBJ2-1; d_call: -; v_call: TRBV7-9; clone_size: -; cdr3_nt: TGTGCCAGCAGCTTAGCGGGCAGGGGTCCGAGACTGGCGACCAATGAGCAGTTCTTC; cdr3_aa: CASSLAGRGPRLATNEQFF
j_call: TRBJ1-2; d_call: -; v_call: TRBV6-5; clone_size: -; cdr3_nt: TGTGCCAGCAGTTACATACGGAACTATGGCTACACCTTC; cdr3_aa: CASSYIRNYGYTF
j_call: TRBJ1-2; d_call: -; v_call: TRBV7-2; clone_size: few; cdr3_nt: TGTGCCAGCAGCTTCCAGGAACAGGGAGTCGACTATGGCTACACCTTC; cdr3_aa: CASSFQEQGVDYGYTF
j_call: TRBJ2-7; d_call: TRBD1; v_call: TRBV27; clone_size: -; cdr3_nt: TGTGCCAGCAGACTACAGGGGATCGGGCACGAGCAGTACTTC; cdr3_aa: CASRLQGIGHEQYF
j_call: TRBJ1-1; d_call: -; v_call: TRBV27; clone_size: -; cdr3_nt: TGTGCCAGCGCCCCACCGGGGAACACTGAAGCTTTCTTT; cdr3_aa: CASAPPGNTEAFF
j_call: TRBJ2-5; d_call: -; v_call: TRBV18; clone_size: once; cdr3_nt: TGTGCCAGCTCACCACGCAGGGCGGCCCAAGAGACCCAGTACTTC; cdr3_aa: CASSPRRAAQETQYF
j_call: TRBJ1-5; d_call: -; v_call: TRBV28; clone_size: -; cdr3_nt: TGTGCCAGCAGTTTATTGGGGGGGCAGGGACATCAGCCCCAGCATTTT; cdr3_aa: CASSLLGGQGHQPQHF
j_call: TRBJ1-3; d_call: -; v_call: TRBV6-5; clone_size: -; cdr3_nt: TGTGCCAGCAGTTACTCCCCCCCAGGGTCTGGAAACACCATATATTTT; cdr3_aa: CASSYSPPGSGNTIYF
j_call: TRBJ2-1; d_call: -; v_call: TRBV25-1; clone_size: -; cdr3_nt: TGTGCCAGCAGTGGCCTAAATGAGCAGTTCTTC; cdr3_aa: CASSGLNEQFF
j_call: TRBJ2-5; d_call: TRBD1; v_call: TRBV28; clone_size: -; cdr3_nt: TGTGCCAGCAGATCCTCAGGGGGTGAAGGAGAGACCCAGTACTTC; cdr3_aa: CASRSSGGEGETQYF